The text below deals with one TCR beta chain. What it binds is not known. These data originate in a study of T cell responses to AZD1222 COVID-19 vaccine. Study observations and caveats: Repertoires were sampled only after the peak T cell response.

Sequencing was performed with immunoSEQ multiplex PCR; in TCRdb, only in-frame clones are kept and a portion is missing. The profile covers about 110,000 clones, with roughly nine tenths appearing a single time and approximately 3.1% taken by the ten largest. Germline V gives CDR1 MNHEY, CDR2 SMNVEV (reference sequence). This CDR3 is built from 15 residues. V was clipped by 2 bases and J by 5 bases; unmatched bases: 5. The TCR comes from an adult in good health. The rearrangement joins TRBV27 to TRBJ2-2; TRBD1 matches at 7 bases. The sequenced sample was peripheral blood, obtained on day 0 of MenACWY control vaccination. The CDR3 loop reads CASSLAAGGTGELFF. The CDR3 DNA reads as TGTGCCAGCAGTTTAGCGGCAGGGGGAACCGGGGAGCTGTTTTTT.